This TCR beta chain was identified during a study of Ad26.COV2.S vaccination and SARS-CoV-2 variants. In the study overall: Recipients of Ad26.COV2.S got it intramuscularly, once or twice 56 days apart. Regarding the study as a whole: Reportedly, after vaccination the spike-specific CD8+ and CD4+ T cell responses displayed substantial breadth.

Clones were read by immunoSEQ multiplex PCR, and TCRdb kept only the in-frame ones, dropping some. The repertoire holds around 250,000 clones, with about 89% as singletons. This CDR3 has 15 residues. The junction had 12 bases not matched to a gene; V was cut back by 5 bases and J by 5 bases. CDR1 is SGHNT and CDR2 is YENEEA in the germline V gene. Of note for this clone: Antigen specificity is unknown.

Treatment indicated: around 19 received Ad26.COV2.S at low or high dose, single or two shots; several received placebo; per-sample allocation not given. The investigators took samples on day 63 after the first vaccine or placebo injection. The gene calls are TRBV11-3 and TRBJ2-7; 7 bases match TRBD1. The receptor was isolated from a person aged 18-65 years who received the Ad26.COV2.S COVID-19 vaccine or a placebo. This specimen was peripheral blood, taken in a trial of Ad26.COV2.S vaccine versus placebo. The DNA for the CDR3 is TGTGCCAGCAGCCGAACTGGGACAGCCCTTGACGAGCAGTACTTC. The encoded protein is CASSRTGTALDEQYF.